Listed below are T cell receptor beta chains from one sample, sequenced in a study of blood T cell repertoires in COVID-19. The assay was immunoSEQ multiplex PCR, and TCRdb's table has in-frame clones only and misses some. The table shows approximately 350,000 clones, with approximately 92% occurring only once. The specimen sequenced was PBMCs or T cells enriched from blood (not recorded which). The receptors derive from a man in his late teens or twenties who had recovered from COVID-19. CDR3s include the opening cysteine and the closing phenylalanine or tryptophan.

j_call	v_call	cdr3_aa
TRBJ1-2	TRBV6-5	CASSYGTGSGYTF
TRBJ1-1	TRBV3-1/TRBV3-2	CASSQDFGTGDTEAFF
TRBJ1-2	TRBV7-8	CASSRGTGLDGGYTF
TRBJ2-7	TRBV2	CASKAGQYYEQYF
TRBJ1-4	TRBV6-5	CASSRGQGWGEKLFF
TRBJ2-1	TRBV19	CASSPLGTAYNEQFF
TRBJ2-5	TRBV5-1	CASSLGQIQETQYF
TRBJ2-7	TRBV10-3	CAISDQGQAPSYEQYF
TRBJ2-6	TRBV29-1	CSVYKSLPSGANVLTF
TRBJ2-7	TRBV20-1	CSARLDSQYF
TRBJ2-1	TRBV7-9	CASSFVASGNNEQFF
TRBJ2-1	TRBV19	CASSIAGVANEQFF
TRBJ1-3	TRBV19	CASSPLPGNTIYF
TRBJ1-1	TRBV6-5	CASSYSGAMNTEAFF
TRBJ2-3	TRBV24-1	CATGGVADTQYF
TRBJ2-7	TRBV4-1	CASSHPPGQGLGEQYF
TRBJ2-7	TRBV3-1/TRBV3-2	CASSQDPGLAYEQYF
TRBJ2-7	TRBV20-1	CSASLAGAVEQYF
TRBJ1-2	TRBV7-9	CASSLVVFGDSGYTF
TRBJ1-6	TRBV21-1	CASSISAGDTDSPLHF
TRBJ1-5	TRBV5-1	CASSETGAIGQPQHF
TRBJ2-7	TRBV20-1	CSAGAGYEQYF
TRBJ2-3	TRBV6-5	CAAKAGITDTQYF
TRBJ1-2	TRBV19	CASSSRDRGRGYTF
TRBJ2-7	TRBV6-2/TRBV6-3	CASSRTYEQYF
TRBJ1-2	TRBV6-5	CASSYSWEMGGYTF